This record covers a single T cell receptor beta chain. Its matching antigen is unknown. The source of the sample is a study of cytomegalovirus exposure and HLA in healthy donors. General study points: At a 0.05 false discovery rate, a later analysis found 16,951 TCR beta sequences to be associated with HLA alleles.

In germline, CDR1 is LNHDA, CDR2 SQIVND (reference sequence). V was pared by 1 base and J by 7 bases, with 40 bases between. This CDR3 is 24 amino acids long. The PCR made use of 60 Vbeta and 13 Jbeta primers. The protocol was immunoSEQ multiplex PCR, while the TCRdb copy is restricted to in-frame clones and leaves out a portion. The data hold 110,000 or so clones, with roughly 67% observed a single time. The rearrangement uses TRBV19 and TRBJ1-4; no definite D call. Material for sequencing was PBMCs. The TCR comes from a man younger than 35 in good health and CMV-seropositive. The CDR3 loop reads CASSIGVIGLMRAPGVDRSEKLFF. Here the CDR3 DNA reads TGTGCCAGTAGTATAGGGGTGATCGGGCTTATGAGGGCCCCTGGAGTGGATCGGAGTGAAAAACTGTTTTTT.